The 29 T cell receptor beta chains presented below share a single source sample, sequenced in a study of siplizumab effects on memory and regulatory T cells. Using immunoSEQ multiplex PCR, the repertoire was profiled, and TCRdb retains in-frame clones only, with some absent. This table has 90,000 to 110,000 clones, just over 90% appearing once. Material for sequencing was Tregs sorted from blood. The receptors derive from a human donor in good health.

The V and J genes are TRBV4-1 and TRBJ2-5, with 11 bases matching TRBD2. This CDR3 has 16 amino acids. Germline V gives CDR1 MGHRA, CDR2 YSYEKL. Trimming removed 4 bases from V and 2 bases from J; junction bases left unmatched: 6. The CDR3, as DNA: TGCGCCAGCAGCCCGCGACTAGCGGGGAAACAAGAGACCCAGTACTTC. It encodes CASSPRLAGKQETQYF.

The V gene is TRBV6-4, the J gene TRBJ2-7, with TRBD2 identical over 11 bases. Germline loops: CDR1 MRHNA, CDR2 SNTAGT. The junction had 1 base not matched to a gene; V was cut back by 5 bases and J by 1 base. This CDR3 contains 14 residues. DNA of the CDR3: TGTGCCAGCAGTCGGACTAGCGGGTCCTACGAGCAGTACTTC. Its protein is CASSRTSGSYEQYF.

The gene calls are TRBV5-1 and TRBJ1-1, with D maybe TRBD1 (5 bases). Trimming shortened V by 2 bases and J by 5 bases, and 13 bases separated the two germline ends. CDR3 size: 14 residues. CDR1 is SGHRS and CDR2 is YFSETQ in the germline V gene. CDR3 DNA: TGCGCCAGCAGCTTCCAGGGATCAGCTACTGAAGCTTTCTTT. It translates to CASSFQGSATEAFF.

The V gene is TRBV5-1, the J gene TRBJ1-6, with TRBD1 matching 8 bases. J gave up 9 bases and V 3 bases, and 14 bases lay outside the gene matches. CDR1 and CDR2 from the germline V gene are SGHRS and YFSETQ. The CDR3 consists of 17 residues. This CDR3 reads CASSSGGQGMTSSPLHF. The CDR3 nucleotides read TGCGCCAGCAGCTCCGGAGGACAGGGAATGACAAGTTCACCCCTCCACTTT. The full variable domain, its missing parts supplied by reference TRBV5-1 and TRBJ1-6, is KAGVTQTPRYLIKTRGQQVTLSCSPISGHRSVSWYQQTPGQGLQFLFEYFSETQRNKGNFPGRFSGRQFSNSRSEMNVSTLELGDSALYLCASSSGGQGMTSSPLHFGNGTRLTVT.

The rearrangement joins TRBV11-2 to TRBJ2-1, with 10 bases identical to TRBD2. Unmatched junction bases numbered 13, after V lost 6 bases and J lost 8 bases. Germline CDR1 is SGHAT and CDR2 is FQNNGV. The length of the CDR3 is 16 residues. CDR3: CASRADRLAGVDEQFF. The CDR3, as DNA: TGTGCCAGCAGGGCCGACCGACTAGCGGGTGTCGATGAGCAGTTCTTC.

Concerning this clone: Mismatch with germline at one junction end may stem from a read error. J is TRBJ1-1 and V is TRBV28; weak D call: TRBD1 (5 bases). The CDR3 is made up of 16 amino acids. The V gene's germline CDR1 is MDHEN and CDR2 SYDVKM. CDR3 sequence: CASSLGDGGSNAEAFF. In DNA form, the CDR3 reads TGTGCCAGCAGTTTAGGGGACGGGGGGTCGAACGCTGAAGCTTTCTTT.

This sequence joins TRBV25-1 and TRBJ1-2; the D gene is possibly TRBD1 (5 bases). Trimming removed 5 bases from V and 9 bases from J, with 22 bases in between. Germline V gives CDR1 MGHDK, CDR2 SYGVNS. CDR3 size: 15 residues. The chain's CDR3 is CASSTPTASMESYTF. The CDR3 DNA is TGTGCCAGCAGTACTCCGACAGCCTCTATGGAGAGCTACACCTTC.

The chain joins TRBV7-9 to TRBJ1-1; no firm D call. The CDR3 is 14 residues long. The V gene lost 5 bases and the J gene lost 5 bases, with 15 bases spanning the gap. The germline V gene encodes CDR1 SEHNR and CDR2 FQNEAQ (reference sequence). Here the CDR3 reads CASSPYSLGTEAFF. The CDR3 DNA sequence: TGTGCCAGCAGCCCCTACTCCCTAGGGACTGAAGCTTTCTTT.

This chain joins TRBV11-3 and TRBJ2-1, with D maybe TRBD2 (6 bases). From germline, CDR1 is SGHNT and CDR2 YENEEA. The CDR3 has 16 amino acids. Trimming took off 3 bases at V and 7 bases at J, with 19 bases between the two ends. In nucleotides, the CDR3 is TGTGCCAGCAGCTTGGAAGGGCGGAGGGCCTTAAATGAGCAGTTCTTC. This translates into CASSLEGRRALNEQFF.

The chain employs TRBV6-1 and TRBJ1-1, with 9 bases lining up with TRBD1. V lost 3 bases and J lost 4; bases outside the gene matches: 3. The length of the CDR3 is 14 residues. CDR1 is MNHNS and CDR2 is SASEGT in the germline V gene. This CDR3 reads CASSEGDRVTEAFF. The CDR3 DNA reads as TGTGCCAGCAGTGAGGGGGACAGGGTCACTGAAGCTTTCTTT.

This sequence joins TRBV5-1 and TRBJ2-1; D gene uncertain. The CDR3 covers 14 residues. Trimming took off 0 bases at V and 6 bases at J, with 10 bases between the two ends. CDR1 is SGHRS, CDR2 YFSETQ, per germline. The CDR3 DNA reads TGCGCCAGCAGCTTGGGCGGTACCCTCAATGAGCAGTTCTTC. It codes for CASSLGGTLNEQFF.

Only one count was recorded for this clone. The CDR3 loop reads CASSPRGARSSYEQYF. The CDR3 nucleotides are TGCGCCAGCAGCCCGCGAGGGGCCCGGAGCTCCTACGAGCAGTACTTC. The rearrangement links TRBV5-1 to TRBJ2-7; either TRBD1 or TRBD2 may fit D (5 bases each). Germline V gene data show CDR1 as SGHRS and CDR2 as YFSETQ. The CDR3 length is 16 residues. Trimming removed 4 bases from V and 0 bases from J, with 17 bases in between.

Only one count was recorded for this clone. This chain links TRBV2 with TRBJ2-1, with 7 bases fitting TRBD2. V gave up 2 bases and J gave up 7 bases; unmatched junction bases: 26. CDR1 SNHLY and CDR2 FYNNEI come from the germline V gene. This CDR3 has 21 residues. The CDR3 region has the DNA TGTGCCAGCAGTGAACCCCGGGCTGCGGGGGACCCGGTCTTTGAGGGGAATGAGCAGTTCTTC. As protein: CASSEPRAAGDPVFEGNEQFF.

V usage is TRBV9 and J usage is TRBJ2-3, with D perhaps matching TRBD1 (6 bases). The CDR3 loop spans 14 amino acids. Germline V gives CDR1 SGDLS, CDR2 YYNGEE. V was cut by 7 bases and J by 6 bases, with 18 bases left in between. CDR3 nucleotides: TGTGCCAGCGGGAGAAGGGGGAAGTCCGATACGCAGTATTTT. Encoded protein: CASGRRGKSDTQYF. Complete variable domain (other parts from reference TRBV9 and TRBJ2-3): DSGVTQTPKHLITATGQRVTLRCSPRSGDLSVYWYQQSLDQGLQFLIQYYNGEERAKGNILERFSAQQFPDLHSELNLSSLELGDSALYFCASGRRGKSDTQYFGPGTRLTVL.

The chain recombines TRBV6-6 with TRBJ2-3, with D possibly matching TRBD2 (6 bases). The CDR3 spans 13 residues. Germline V CDR1 and CDR2: MNHNY, SVGAGI (reference sequence). V dropped 2 bases and J dropped 6 bases, with 9 bases sitting between them. CDR3 in DNA: TGTGCCAGCAGTTACAACCGGGGGGATACGCAGTATTTT. It codes for CASSYNRGDTQYF.

The rearrangement links TRBV5-1 to TRBJ2-3; maybe TRBD1 (6 bases). CDR3 length equals 17 residues. The V gene's germline CDR1 is SGHRS and CDR2 YFSETQ. Trimming stripped 3 bases from V and 5 bases from J, with 22 bases between. CDR3 sequence: CASSSLPGVGVGDTQYF. The CDR3 nucleotides read TGCGCCAGCAGCTCACTTCCAGGGGTAGGGGTAGGAGATACGCAGTATTTT.

This chain uses TRBV7-8 with TRBJ2-3, with D possibly being TRBD1 or TRBD2 (6 bases each). Trimming took 5 bases from V and 4 from J, leaving 19 bases between them. The V gene's germline CDR1 is SGHVS and CDR2 FQNEAQ. The CDR3 length is 16 residues. This chain's CDR3 is CASSPWGAGLSDTQYF. The CDR3 DNA reads TGTGCCAGCAGCCCGTGGGGGGCGGGATTGTCAGATACGCAGTATTTT. Based on the CDR3 plus reference TRBV7-8 and TRBJ2-3, the full variable domain is GAGVSQSPRYKVAKRGQDVALRCDPISGHVSLFWYQQALGQGPEFLTYFQNEAQLDKSGLPSDRFFAERPEGSVSTLKIQRTQQEDSAVYLCASSPWGAGLSDTQYFGPGTRLTVL.

Here the CDR3 DNA reads TGCAGCGTGGGAGGGACTGAAGCTTTCTTT. Amino acid sequence: CSVGGTEAFF. The rearrangement links TRBV29-1 to TRBJ1-1; D gene ambiguous. Trimming took 6 bases from V and 5 from J, leaving 7 bases between them. The CDR3 spans 10 residues. CDR1 is SQVTM and CDR2 is ANQGSEA in the germline V gene.

V usage is TRBV18 and J usage is TRBJ2-1, with 11 bases matching TRBD2. This CDR3 has 15 residues. V trimming: 2 bases; J trimming: 8 bases; junction bases outside the gene matches: 5. The germline V gene has CDR1 KGHSH and CDR2 LQKENI. The CDR3 loop is CASSPAGLADYEQFF. In nucleotides, the CDR3 is TGTGCCAGCTCACCAGCGGGACTAGCGGATTATGAGCAGTTCTTC.

The chain carries TRBV7-2 and TRBJ2-7, with 8 bases that match TRBD1. CDR3 length: 15 residues. Germline V gene data show CDR1 as SGHTA and CDR2 as FQGNSA. The V segment lost 3 bases and the J segment 6 bases; nucleotides outside the gene matches: 10. In DNA, the CDR3 is TGTGCCAGCAGCTTTACGACAGGGGCTGGGCTCGAGCAGTACTTC. This sequence encodes CASSFTTGAGLEQYF.

The rearrangement uses TRBV2 and TRBJ2-2, with D uncertain. V dropped 1 base and J dropped 1 base, with 7 bases sitting between them. Germline V gene data show CDR1 as SNHLY and CDR2 as FYNNEI. The CDR3 covers 15 residues. CDR3 amino acids: CASSEDVLNTGELFF. The DNA of the CDR3 is TGTGCCAGCAGTGAAGATGTTTTGAACACCGGGGAGCTGTTTTTT.

The V call is TRBV5-1, the J call TRBJ2-5; 11 bases are shared with TRBD2. Germline CDR1 and CDR2: SGHRS and YFSETQ. The V segment lost 0 bases and the J segment 4 bases; nucleotides outside the gene matches: 2. The CDR3 is made up of 15 amino acids. The CDR3 loop reads CASSLVTSGRETQYF. CDR3 bases: TGCGCCAGCAGCTTGGTTACTAGCGGGAGAGAGACCCAGTACTTC.

There are a few counts of this clone. The rearrangement uses TRBV9 and TRBJ2-2; TRBD2 aligns across 13 bases. The germline V gene has CDR1 SGDLS and CDR2 YYNGEE. The J segment lost 4 bases and the V segment lost 3 bases, leaving 3 bases of the junction unmatched. The CDR3 length is 16 residues. The CDR3 DNA is TGTGCCAGCAGCGCACTAGCGGGGGGGACCACCGGGGAGCTGTTTTTT. Translating it yields CASSALAGGTTGELFF.

The V call is TRBV4-1, the J call TRBJ1-1, with D maybe TRBD1 (5 bases). V lost 0 bases and J lost 0, with 11 bases in between. Germline CDR1 and CDR2: MGHRA and YSYEKL. There are 16 residues in the CDR3. CDR3 sequence: CASSQDGGYMNTEAFF. CDR3 DNA sequence: TGCGCCAGCAGCCAAGATGGGGGGTACATGAACACTGAAGCTTTCTTT.

The chain combines TRBV10-3 with TRBJ2-2; D unclear. The CDR3 covers 11 residues. V was clipped by 10 bases and J by 9 bases, with 12 bases between them. The V gene's germline CDR1 is ENHRY and CDR2 SYGVKD. The CDR3 loop reads CATRRSRELFF. The CDR3 coding sequence is TGTGCCACCCGGCGGAGCCGGGAGCTGTTTTTT.

The chain employs TRBV5-6 and TRBJ1-2, with TRBD1 identical over 7 bases. This CDR3 has 15 amino acids. The V and J ends lost 3 bases and 5 bases, in that order; junction bases with no gene match: 10. Germline CDR1 SGHDT, CDR2 YYEEEE. CDR3 in amino acids: CASSYSAGTAYGYTF. The CDR3 DNA sequence: TGTGCCAGCAGCTACAGCGCCGGGACAGCTTATGGCTACACCTTC.

The chain carries TRBV7-6 and TRBJ2-5; tentatively, D is TRBD1 or TRBD2 (5 bases each). Trimming removed 4 bases from V and 11 bases from J, with 11 bases in between. CDR1 SGHVS and CDR2 FNYEAQ come from the germline V gene. The CDR3 runs 11 residues. Here the CDR3 DNA reads TGTGCCAGCAGCTCCCTGGGACCTCAGTACTTC. Translated, it gives CASSSLGPQYF. Together with reference TRBV7-6 and TRBJ2-5, the CDR3 gives the full variable domain: GAGVSQSPRYKVTKRGQDVALRCDPISGHVSLYWYRQALGQGPEFLTYFNYEAQQDKSGLPNDRFSAERPEGSISTLTIQRTEQRDSAMYRCASSSLGPQYFGPGTRLLVL.

The rearrangement joins TRBV5-1 to TRBJ1-3; the D gene is possibly TRBD1 (5 bases). The CDR3 sequence is 15 residues long. Germline lookup yields CDR1 SGHRS and CDR2 YFSETQ. Trimming shortened V by 2 bases and J by 0 bases, and 9 bases separated the two germline ends. CDR3 residues: CASSFQGTSGNTIYF. As DNA, the CDR3 is TGCGCCAGCAGCTTTCAGGGTACCTCTGGAAACACCATATATTTT.

The V and J genes are TRBV4-1 and TRBJ1-3; no firm D call. This CDR3 region has 14 residues. V dropped 0 bases and J dropped 2 bases, with 5 bases sitting between them. Germline assignment: CDR1 MGHRA and CDR2 YSYEKL. CDR3 sequence reads: CASSQEQPGNTIYF. CDR3 coding DNA: TGCGCCAGCAGCCAAGAACAGCCTGGAAACACCATATATTTT.